These 14 T cell receptor beta chains share one sample of origin, sequenced in a study of healthy donors' naive CD4 and CD8 T cells. A linear amplification protocol produced the TCR libraries from about 450 ng of total RNA. TCRdb re-derived calls from the reads in MiXCR, one entry per CDR3 protein. Of about 180,000 distinct CDR3 sequences listed, under 85% are singletons. Source material: naive CD4+ and CD8+ T cells sorted from blood, pooled from several donors. These receptors originate from a pool of human donors in good health; the sample pools cells from several healthy donors.

The V and J genes are TRBV29-1 and TRBJ2-5, with D uncertain. CDR3 size: 11 residues. CDR1 and CDR2 (germline): SQVTM, ANQGSEA. V dropped 4 bases and J dropped 1 base, with 4 bases sitting between them. CDR3 protein: CSVAPQETQYF. CDR3 DNA: TGCAGCGTTGCTCCCCAAGAGACCCAGTACTTC.

The chain carries TRBV7-8 and TRBJ1-1; 8 bases map to TRBD1. The junction had 2 bases not matched to a gene; V was cut back by 0 bases and J by 8 bases. The CDR3 runs 13 residues. Germline values: CDR1 SGHVS, CDR2 FQNEAQ. The CDR3 nucleotides are TGTGCCAGCAGCTTAGCGCGGGACAGGGAAGCTTTCTTT. Its protein is CASSLARDREAFF.

The chain uses TRBV27 and TRBJ1-1; no definite D call. V lost 4 bases, J lost 0 bases, and 6 bases lay in between. The length of the CDR3 is 13 residues. Germline lookup yields CDR1 MNHEY and CDR2 SMNVEV (reference sequence). CDR3 DNA sequence: TGTGCCAGCAGTTCTCAAATGAACACTGAAGCTTTCTTT. As protein: CASSSQMNTEAFF.

The V and J genes are TRBV29-1 and TRBJ2-3; TRBD2 matches 11 bases. Per the germline V gene, CDR1 is SQVTM and CDR2 is ANQGSEA. The CDR3 runs 15 residues. J was trimmed by 3 bases and V by 2 bases; bases with no gene match: 4. Here the CDR3 DNA reads TGCAGCGTTGAATGGACTAGCGGGCGGACAGATACGCAGTATTTT. This gives the protein CSVEWTSGRTDTQYF.

The chain uses TRBV5-1 and TRBJ1-1; D uncertain. The CDR3 contains 15 residues. V gave up 2 bases and J gave up 0 bases, with 11 bases separating them. CDR1 and CDR2 (germline): SGHRS, YFSETQ. The DNA of the CDR3 is TGCGCCAGCAGCTTAGGCAGAATCATGAACACTGAAGCTTTCTTT. It is translated as CASSLGRIMNTEAFF.

This clonotype came up a few times. The V and J genes are TRBV20-1 and TRBJ2-5; 13 nucleotides align to TRBD2. Looked up from germline, CDR1 is DFQATT and CDR2 is SNEGSKA (reference sequence). Trimming at V came to 5 bases and at J to 5 bases, leaving 2 bases not matched to a gene. The CDR3 consists of 13 residues. CDR3 DNA: TGCAGTGCTGGACTAGCGGGAGTCGAGACCCAGTACTTC. It specifies CSAGLAGVETQYF.

V is TRBV27 and J is TRBJ1-5; D unclear. Germline V CDR1 and CDR2: MNHEY, SMNVEV (reference sequence). V dropped 2 bases and J dropped 0 bases, with 8 bases sitting between them. This CDR3 comprises 15 residues. This chain's CDR3 is CASSLMANSNQPQHF. CDR3 nucleotide sequence: TGTGCCAGCAGTTTAATGGCCAATAGCAATCAGCCCCAGCATTTT.

This clonotype has only a few counts. The chain employs TRBV29-1 and TRBJ2-3, with D possibly matching TRBD2 (5 bases). Germline loops: CDR1 SQVTM, CDR2 ANQGSEA. The CDR3 length is 13 residues. V lost 6 bases, J lost 2 bases, and 12 bases lay in between. CDR3: CSVRADLTDTQYF. DNA of the CDR3: TGCAGCGTGAGGGCGGACCTCACAGATACGCAGTATTTT.

The rearrangement links TRBV5-4 to TRBJ2-7; a possible D gene is TRBD1 (6 bases). Germline V lookup: CDR1 SGHNT, CDR2 YYREEE (reference sequence). This CDR3 contains 15 residues. V lost 0 bases to trimming and J lost 5 bases, with 15 bases between them. CDR3 amino acids: CASSLGPQGQNEQYF. Here the CDR3 DNA reads TGTGCCAGCAGCTTGGGGCCCCAAGGACAGAACGAGCAGTACTTC.

The chain combines TRBV5-1 with TRBJ1-1; D is possibly TRBD1 (5 bases). V gave up 4 bases and J gave up 0 bases, with 25 bases separating them. Germline CDR1 reads SGHRS; CDR2 reads YFSETQ. The CDR3 contains 19 residues. This CDR3 is CASSLQLRAGSGMNTEAFF. The CDR3 nucleotides are TGCGCCAGCAGCCTACAATTACGAGCAGGGAGTGGCATGAACACTGAAGCTTTCTTT.

This sequence joins TRBV7-2 and TRBJ2-5; 11 bases fit TRBD2. Germline-derived CDR1 and CDR2 are SGHTA and FQGNSA. This CDR3 comprises 16 residues. V lost 1 base, J lost 2 bases, and 3 bases stayed unmatched. In DNA form, the CDR3 reads TGTGCCAGCAGCTTAGGGGCTAGCGGGGGGCAAGAGACCCAGTACTTC. Translating gives CASSLGASGGQETQYF.

This clonotype was seen only once. This chain links TRBV15 with TRBJ1-6; unclear D gene. In germline, CDR1 is LNHNV, CDR2 YYDKDF (reference sequence). V was pared by 3 bases and J by 11 bases, with 14 bases between. The CDR3 is made up of 14 amino acids. The CDR3 loop reads CATSSLGADTPLHF. The CDR3 DNA follows: TGTGCCACCAGCAGCTTAGGAGCTGATACACCCCTCCACTTT.

The V call is TRBV15, the J call TRBJ2-1, with 9 bases aligning to TRBD2. Germline V gene lookup returns CDR1 LNHNV and CDR2 YYDKDF (reference sequence). V was clipped by 0 bases and J by 9 bases; unmatched bases: 12. The CDR3 is 17 residues long. The CDR3 bases are TGTGCCACCAGCAGAGATGCCCTAGCGGGAAGGTCGGGTGAGCAGTTCTTC. Translated, it gives CATSRDALAGRSGEQFF.

The gene calls are TRBV29-1 and TRBJ1-1, with 7 bases matching TRBD1. CDR1 and CDR2 (germline): SQVTM, ANQGSEA. J gave up 0 bases and V 7 bases, and 5 bases lay outside the gene matches. The length of the CDR3 is 13 residues. DNA for the CDR3: TGCAGCGGGCAGGGACAGATGAACACTGAAGCTTTCTTT. Amino acids: CSGQGQMNTEAFF.